The 20 T cell receptor beta chains listed next were all sequenced from one sample in a study. TCRdb recomputed calls from the RT-PCR reads with MiXCR, one row per CDR3 protein. The sample gives approximately 720,000 distinct CDR3 sequences, 14% of which show up once; roughly 3.9% is in the top ten. Sequencing input: memory CD4+ T cells from blood. The receptors come from a female donor in good health, serving as a healthy control.

This clonotype has a handful of counts. V usage is TRBV7-6 and J usage is TRBJ1-4, with D maybe TRBD1 (6 bases). The CDR3 loop spans 15 amino acids. Trimming took off 2 bases at V and 7 bases at J, with 14 bases between the two ends. Germline CDR1 SGHVS, CDR2 FNYEAQ. CDR3 loop: CASSLLYRDAEKLFF. The CDR3 DNA reads TGTGCCAGCAGCTTACTGTACAGGGATGCTGAAAAACTGTTTTTT.

There are a few counts of this clonotype. This chain links TRBV20-1 with TRBJ2-3, with 15 bases matching TRBD2. The CDR3 spans 19 residues. The V segment lost 1 base and the J segment 0 bases; nucleotides outside the gene matches: 8. In germline, CDR1 is DFQATT, CDR2 SNEGSKA (reference sequence). The CDR3 DNA reads TGCAGTGCTAGAGCTGGACTAGCGGGGGGGGATGCTAGCACAGATACGCAGTATTTT. Amino acids: CSARAGLAGGDASTDTQYF.

Ten or more counts support this clonotype. The V gene is TRBV7-2, the J gene TRBJ1-2, with D unresolved. Germline V gene lookup returns CDR1 SGHTA and CDR2 FQGNSA. The V end lost 5 bases, the J end lost 5 bases, and 12 bases lay between the germline ends. CDR3 length equals 13 residues. The CDR3 is CASSAGVGYGYTF. The CDR3 DNA reads TGTGCCAGCAGCGCCGGGGTAGGGTATGGCTACACCTTC.

This clonotype was recorded a few times. V usage is TRBV29-1 and J usage is TRBJ1-1, with D perhaps TRBD1 (5 bases). Germline values: CDR1 SQVTM, CDR2 ANQGSEA. This CDR3 comprises 11 residues. For the CDR3, the DNA is TGCGGCTTGGGGGGGAACACTGAAGCTTTCTTT. Amino acid sequence: CGLGGNTEAFF.

This clonotype showed up just a few times. The chain combines TRBV5-6 with TRBJ1-2; possible D gene TRBD1, 6 bases. Per germline, CDR1 SGHDT and CDR2 YYEEEE. CDR3 length equals 14 residues. Between the trimmed V and J ends, which lost 4 bases and 8 bases, there was a span of 18 bases. The CDR3 sequence is CASSPDMGAYGYTF. In nucleotides, the CDR3 is TGTGCCAGCAGCCCGGACATGGGGGCGTACGGCTACACCTTC.

There are a few counts of this clonotype. The rearrangement links TRBV5-1 to TRBJ1-4, with D unresolved. The germline gives CDR1 SGHRS, CDR2 YFSETQ. The V and J ends lost 0 bases and 4 bases respectively, with 7 bases between them. The CDR3 runs to 14 residues. The CDR3: CASSLVPDNEKLFF. The DNA for the CDR3 is TGCGCCAGCAGCTTGGTACCGGATAATGAAAAACTGTTTTTT.

This clonotype was counted a few times. This CDR3 is CASTSWPGGSDTEAFF. The CDR3 nucleotides read TGTGCCAGCACCTCCTGGCCCGGGGGGTCGGACACTGAAGCTTTCTTT. This chain joins TRBV12-3 or TRBV12-4 and TRBJ1-1, with D perhaps TRBD1 (5 bases). The CDR3 totals 16 residues. V shed 7 bases and J shed 3 bases, with 21 bases lying between them.

This clonotype came up many times. The chain combines TRBV10-3 with TRBJ1-1, with D uncertain. The V gene's germline CDR1 is ENHRY and CDR2 SYGVKD. This CDR3 comprises 14 residues. Trimming removed 2 bases from V and 4 bases from J, with 11 bases in between. The CDR3 DNA sequence: TGTGCCATCAGTGAGGGGAAGGGAGTCACTGAAGCTTTCTTT. This sequence encodes CAISEGKGVTEAFF.

This clonotype was counted only a few times. The chain carries TRBV7-9 and TRBJ1-3, with D hard to call. Germline V gives CDR1 SEHNR, CDR2 FQNEAQ (reference sequence). The V end was cut by 1 base, the J end by 0 bases, with 13 bases between. The CDR3 is 17 amino acids. The CDR3 sequence is CASSLVERTFSGNTIYF. CDR3 sequence (DNA): TGTGCCAGCAGCTTAGTGGAACGGACCTTCTCTGGAAACACCATATATTTT. Full variable domain (outside the CDR3, taken from reference TRBV7-9 and TRBJ1-3): DTGVSQNPRHKITKRGQNVTFRCDPISEHNRLYWYRQTLGQGPEFLTYFQNEAQLEKSRLLSDRFSAERPKGSFSTLEIQRTEQGDSAMYLCASSLVERTFSGNTIYFGEGSWLTVV.

This clonotype was picked up a small number of times. V usage is TRBV6-4 and J usage is TRBJ2-1, with D tentatively TRBD2 (6 bases). The CDR3 length is 10 residues. CDR1 is MRHNA, CDR2 SNTAGT, per germline. For the CDR3, the DNA is TGTGGAGAGCGGGCCTATGAGCAGTTCTTC. Translated, it gives CGERAYEQFF.

This sequence joins TRBV7-2 and TRBJ2-3; a weak D match, TRBD2 (7 bases). Germline assignment: CDR1 SGHTA and CDR2 FQGNSA. V dropped 4 bases and J dropped 3 bases, with 23 bases sitting between them. CDR3 size: 18 residues. DNA of the CDR3: TGTGCCAGCAGCTCATGGGGTCGGGGGGCGAGTAGTACAGATACGCAGTATTTT. Protein sequence: CASSSWGRGASSTDTQYF. The whole variable domain, remainder taken from reference TRBV7-2 and TRBJ2-3, is GAGVSQSPSNKVTEKGKDVELRCDPISGHTALYWYRQSLGQGLEFLIYFQGNSAPDKSGLPSDRFSAERTGGSVSTLTIQRTQQEDSAVYLCASSSWGRGASSTDTQYFGPGTRLTVL.

This clonotype was seen a handful of times. This CDR3 is CASSPQYRKDTEAFF. CDR3 coding DNA: TGTGCCAGCAGTCCTCAATACAGGAAGGACACTGAAGCTTTCTTT. The chain uses TRBV12-3 or TRBV12-4 and TRBJ1-1; D might be TRBD1 (5 bases). V was clipped by 5 bases and J by 3 bases, with 16 bases between them. CDR3 length: 15 residues.

This clonotype was detected ten times or more. The rearrangement uses TRBV5-1 and TRBJ2-3; 9 nucleotides agree with TRBD1. CDR1 is SGHRS and CDR2 is YFSETQ in the germline V gene. Unmatched junction bases numbered 9, after V lost 1 base and J lost 3 bases. This CDR3 has 17 residues. The CDR3 sequence: CASSLSRSTGGTDTQYF. CDR3 DNA: TGCGCCAGCAGCTTGAGTCGCTCGACAGGGGGAACAGATACGCAGTATTTT.

This clonotype was counted ten times or more. The chain employs TRBV6-6 and TRBJ2-7, with 7 bases aligning to TRBD2. Trimming at V came to 0 bases and at J to 6 bases, leaving 11 bases not matched to a gene. The germline gives CDR1 MNHNY, CDR2 SVGAGI (reference sequence). CDR3 size: 16 residues. The CDR3 nucleotides read TGTGCCAGCAGTTACTCGAGACTAGCAAGGCTCGGCGAGCAGTACTTC. Its protein product is CASSYSRLARLGEQYF.

The chain links TRBV20-1 to TRBJ2-1; D is unresolved. The V and J ends lost 3 bases and 7 bases respectively, with 19 bases between them. Germline V gene data show CDR1 as DFQATT and CDR2 as SNEGSKA (reference sequence). This CDR3 is built from 15 residues. Written as DNA, the CDR3 is TGCAGTGCTAGGGCCTACTACCCCATGGGGAATGAGCAGTTCTTC. It specifies CSARAYYPMGNEQFF.

This clonotype was found a few times. The chain is built from TRBV5-1 and TRBJ1-1, with 8 bases lining up with TRBD1. The V and J ends lost 1 base and 5 bases, in that order; junction bases with no gene match: 4. This CDR3 spans 14 amino acids. The germline gives CDR1 SGHRS, CDR2 YFSETQ. CDR3 bases: TGCGCCAGCAGCTTGAATACAGGGGGGACTGAAGCTTTCTTT. This gives the protein CASSLNTGGTEAFF.

This clonotype was observed a few times. The J gene is TRBJ1-1, the V gene TRBV12-3 or TRBV12-4; the D gene is possibly TRBD1 (5 bases). CDR3 length: 15 residues. V was pared by 7 bases and J by 4 bases, with 19 bases between. As DNA, the CDR3 is TGTGCCAGCATCCCACCAGGGTTGCGGGGCACTGAAGCTTTCTTT. Translated: CASIPPGLRGTEAFF.

The chain is built from TRBV6-2 or TRBV6-3 and TRBJ2-2; no firm D call. CDR1 is MNHEY, CDR2 SVGEGT, per germline. V was shortened by 2 bases and J by 6 bases, with 13 bases between the two germline ends. The CDR3 length is 15 residues. CDR3 coding DNA: TGTGCCAGCAGTTACCCAATCCCCCAGCCCGGGGAGCTGTTTTTT. It specifies CASSYPIPQPGELFF.

The chain uses TRBV7-6 and TRBJ2-5; 9 positions match TRBD1. CDR1 is SGHVS, CDR2 FNYEAQ, per germline. The CDR3 is 15 amino acids. J gave up 4 bases and V 5 bases, and 8 bases lay outside the gene matches. The CDR3 protein is CASSLHRGPRETQYF. The CDR3 DNA is TGTGCCAGCAGCCTCCACAGGGGGCCGAGAGAGACCCAGTACTTC. The variable domain in full, completed from reference TRBV7-6 and TRBJ2-5, reads GAGVSQSPRYKVTKRGQDVALRCDPISGHVSLYWYRQALGQGPEFLTYFNYEAQQDKSGLPNDRFSAERPEGSISTLTIQRTEQRDSAMYRCASSLHRGPRETQYFGPGTRLLVL.

V gene TRBV5-6 combines with J gene TRBJ2-7; tentatively, D is TRBD1 (6 bases). Looked up from germline, CDR1 is SGHDT and CDR2 is YYEEEE. V was trimmed by 6 bases and J by 4 bases, leaving 17 bases between them. The CDR3 totals 14 residues. The CDR3 spells CASIRAGESYEQYF. The CDR3 DNA reads TGTGCCAGCATCCGGGCAGGGGAGTCGTACGAGCAGTACTTC.